These 21 T cell receptor beta chains were all obtained from the same sample, sequenced in a study of T cell changes during pregnancy in multiple sclerosis. Clones were sequenced by immunoSEQ multiplex PCR, and TCRdb holds only the in-frame ones, with some missing. Of about 56,000 clones listed, about 88% are singletons. Specimen: peripheral blood, collected after pregnancy. The receptor source for this set is a female donor with multiple sclerosis, enrolled in a pregnancy study.

CDR3 in amino acids: CASWDSNYGYTF. The CDR3 region has the DNA TGTGCCAGCTGGGACAGTAACTATGGCTACACCTTC. The chain recombines TRBV19 with TRBJ1-2; 7 nucleotides align to TRBD1. The CDR3 consists of 12 residues. In germline, CDR1 is LNHDA, CDR2 SQIVND (reference sequence). V lost 9 bases and J lost 1; bases outside the gene matches: 2.

This chain uses TRBV30 with TRBJ1-6, with D tentatively TRBD1 (6 bases). Germline CDR1 reads GTSNPN; CDR2 reads SVGIG (reference sequence). This CDR3 has 14 amino acids. Trimming took off 0 bases at V and 9 bases at J, with 12 bases between the two ends. As DNA, the CDR3 is TGTGCCTGGAGTGTAGCCAGGGGAAGTTCACCCCTCCACTTT. It translates to CAWSVARGSSPLHF.

The chain recombines TRBV13 with TRBJ1-1; TRBD1 matches 7 bases. The CDR3 has 12 residues. Germline CDR1 and CDR2: PRHDT and FYEKMQ (reference sequence). With V trimmed by 5 bases and J by 7 bases, 4 bases remained unmatched. Here the CDR3 reads CASSTRTGEAFF. The CDR3 coding sequence is TGTGCCAGCAGCACTCGGACAGGTGAAGCTTTCTTT. Full variable domain (outside the CDR3, taken from reference TRBV13 and TRBJ1-1): AAGVIQSPRHLIKEKRETATLKCYPIPRHDTVYWYQQGPGQDPQFLISFYEKMQSDKGSIPDRFSAQQFSDYHSELNMSSLELGDSALYFCASSTRTGEAFFGQGTRLTVV.

The gene calls are TRBV6-5 and TRBJ1-2; 8 bases fit TRBD1. V shed 0 bases, J shed 7 bases, and the junction held 7 bases outside the gene matches. The CDR3 has 15 amino acids. Germline values: CDR1 MNHEY, CDR2 SVGAGI. As DNA, the CDR3 is TGTGCCAGCAGTTACTCACGACAGGGGTACTTTGGCTACACCTTC. Its protein product is CASSYSRQGYFGYTF.

The V gene is TRBV27, the J gene TRBJ2-7; no firm D call. From germline, CDR1 is MNHEY and CDR2 SMNVEV (reference sequence). Trimming took off 10 bases at V and 3 bases at J, with 16 bases between the two ends. The CDR3 consists of 13 residues. Here the CDR3 reads CANVRLHSYEQYF. For the CDR3, the DNA is TGTGCCAACGTCCGCCTACACAGCTACGAGCAGTACTTC.

This chain links TRBV18 with TRBJ1-4, with D unresolved. CDR1 and CDR2 (germline): KGHSH, LQKENI. Trimming removed 3 bases at V and 4 bases at J, with 9 bases between. There are 14 residues in the CDR3. The CDR3 DNA reads as TGTGCCAGCTCACCGGGCCTGGGTAATGAAAAACTGTTTTTT. It yields the protein CASSPGLGNEKLFF.

V usage is TRBV25-1 and J usage is TRBJ1-4; 7 bases fit TRBD1. The CDR3 runs to 15 residues. V was pared by 3 bases and J by 7 bases, with 8 bases of the junction left unmatched. Germline loops: CDR1 MGHDK, CDR2 SYGVNS. The CDR3 DNA reads TGTGCCAGCAGTGATCTCAGGGGGGCGGGTGAAAAACTGTTTTTT. Its protein is CASSDLRGAGEKLFF.

The J gene is TRBJ1-2, the V gene TRBV19; 7 bases line up with TRBD1. Germline CDR1 LNHDA, CDR2 SQIVND (reference sequence). The CDR3 spans 14 residues. The V gene end was trimmed by 10 bases and the J gene end by 7 bases; junction bases not matched to a gene: 15. The DNA for the CDR3 is TGTGCCACCCTAGACGTGACTAGGGGGCCTGGCTACACCTTC. It specifies CATLDVTRGPGYTF.

The chain has TRBV7-2 and TRBJ1-1, with a weak D call TRBD1 (6 bases). Between the trimmed V and J ends, which lost 5 bases and 6 bases, there was a span of 22 bases. The CDR3 runs to 16 residues. Germline V gene lookup returns CDR1 SGHTA and CDR2 FQGNSA. The CDR3 reads CASSPWSRGGLSEAFF. CDR3 nucleotide sequence: TGTGCCAGCAGCCCGTGGTCCAGGGGTGGACTCTCTGAAGCTTTCTTT.

J is TRBJ1-2 and V is TRBV28; the match to TRBD1 covers 9 bases. Germline V gene sequence: CDR1 MDHEN, CDR2 SYDVKM. Unmatched junction bases numbered 8, after V lost 3 bases and J lost 6 bases. The CDR3 spans 15 residues. The CDR3 region is CASSFSDRGRDGYTF. The CDR3, as DNA: TGTGCCAGCAGTTTTTCGGACAGGGGCCGTGATGGCTACACCTTC.

V and J are TRBV6-6 and TRBJ1-6; D may be TRBD1 (6 bases). V dropped 7 bases and J dropped 7 bases, with 14 bases sitting between them. Germline CDR1 is MNHNY and CDR2 is SVGAGI (reference sequence). The CDR3 consists of 14 residues. Here the CDR3 DNA reads TGTGCCAGCAACCACAGGGTGGGGAATTCACCCCTCCACTTT. Amino acid sequence: CASNHRVGNSPLHF.

V gene TRBV6-1 combines with J gene TRBJ1-2; 7 nucleotides align to TRBD1. Trimming at V came to 4 bases and at J to 2 bases, leaving 13 bases not matched to a gene. The CDR3 length is 17 residues. Per the germline V gene, CDR1 is MNHNS and CDR2 is SASEGT. As DNA, the CDR3 is TGTGCCAGCAGTGTTGACAGGGCATACCTTGGGAACTATGGCTACACCTTC. Amino acids: CASSVDRAYLGNYGYTF.

The rearrangement joins TRBV6-6 to TRBJ1-3, with D possibly matching TRBD1 (6 bases). Deletions cut 10 bases from V and 2 bases from J, with 15 bases between. This CDR3 contains 14 residues. The V gene's germline CDR1 is MNHNY and CDR2 SVGAGI (reference sequence). In nucleotides, the CDR3 is TGTGCCACCCTCACGGGGGGGCCTGGAAACACCATATATTTT. Protein: CATLTGGPGNTIYF.

The sample holds one count of this clone. V is TRBV2 and J is TRBJ2-1; 9 positions match TRBD2. This CDR3 has 16 amino acids. Germline assignment: CDR1 SNHLY and CDR2 FYNNEI. The J segment lost 6 bases and the V segment lost 6 bases, leaving 12 bases of the junction unmatched. CDR3 loop: CASSPGGLAGINEQFF. The DNA for the CDR3 is TGTGCCAGCAGCCCTGGGGGCCTAGCGGGGATCAATGAGCAGTTCTTC. The full variable domain, with the rest looked up from reference TRBV2 and TRBJ2-1, is EPEVTQTPSHQVTQMGQEVILRCVPISNHLYFYWYRQILGQKVEFLVSFYNNEISEKSEIFDDQFSVERPDGSNFTLKIRSTKLEDSAMYFCASSPGGLAGINEQFFGPGTRLTVL.

The chain joins TRBV5-1 to TRBJ2-7, with D tentatively TRBD2 (5 bases). V was pared by 7 bases and J by 1 base, with 12 bases between. From germline, CDR1 is SGHRS and CDR2 YFSETQ. The CDR3 totals 13 residues. CDR3 in amino acids: CASAPPGSYEQYF. The CDR3 region has the DNA TGCGCCAGCGCCCCACCGGGGTCCTACGAGCAGTACTTC. Full variable domain (outside the CDR3, taken from reference TRBV5-1 and TRBJ2-7): KAGVTQTPRYLIKTRGQQVTLSCSPISGHRSVSWYQQTPGQGLQFLFEYFSETQRNKGNFPGRFSGRQFSNSRSEMNVSTLELGDSALYLCASAPPGSYEQYFGPGTRLTVT.

This rearrangement joins TRBV19 to TRBJ2-2; 10 nucleotides agree with TRBD2. Germline values: CDR1 LNHDA, CDR2 SQIVND (reference sequence). The CDR3 consists of 16 residues. After removal of 4 bases from V and 4 bases from J, the junction contained 6 bases not matched to a gene. CDR3 coding DNA: TGTGCCAGTAGTAGGCTACTAGCGGGGATCACCGGGGAGCTGTTTTTT. Its protein is CASSRLLAGITGELFF. The complete variable domain, with remaining parts taken from reference TRBV19 and TRBJ2-2, reads DGGITQSPKYLFRKEGQNVTLSCEQNLNHDAMYWYRQDPGQGLRLIYYSQIVNDFQKGDIAEGYSVSREKKESFPLTVTSAQKNPTAFYLCASSRLLAGITGELFFGEGSRLTVL.

V is TRBV27 and J is TRBJ1-4, with 9 nucleotides matching TRBD1. V lost 3 bases to trimming and J lost 7 bases; unmatched junction nucleotides: 6. Looked up from germline, CDR1 is MNHEY and CDR2 is SMNVEV (reference sequence). There are 15 residues in the CDR3. DNA of the CDR3: TGTGCCAGCAGTTTTCTACAGGGGGCCGGTGAAAAACTGTTTTTT. Translation gives CASSFLQGAGEKLFF.

In DNA, the CDR3 is TGTGCCAGCAGTTACTCGAGCAACCCCAGGGAGGATGGCTACACCTTC. It codes for CASSYSSNPREDGYTF. The rearrangement joins TRBV6-5 to TRBJ1-2, with D perhaps TRBD1 (5 bases). The V end lost 0 bases, the J end lost 6 bases, and 17 bases lay between the germline ends. Germline CDR1 and CDR2: MNHEY and SVGAGI. The CDR3 totals 16 residues.

V gene TRBV10-3 combines with J gene TRBJ2-3; 8 nucleotides match TRBD1. Germline V gene data show CDR1 as ENHRY and CDR2 as SYGVKD. Losses at the gene ends were 5 bases for V and 3 bases for J; bases not matched to a gene: 7. This CDR3 comprises 15 residues. The CDR3 spells CAISKGQGGTDTQYF. The CDR3 DNA is TGTGCCATCAGTAAAGGACAGGGTGGGACAGATACGCAGTATTTT.

The genes are TRBV10-3 and TRBJ1-2, with 8 bases lining up with TRBD1. Unmatched junction bases numbered 10, after V lost 10 bases and J lost 6 bases. Germline CDR1 reads ENHRY; CDR2 reads SYGVKD. CDR3 length equals 13 residues. The CDR3: CATWGTGGDGYTF. The CDR3 DNA reads TGTGCCACCTGGGGGACAGGTGGCGATGGCTACACCTTC.

The V gene is TRBV29-1, the J gene TRBJ2-7; tentatively, D is TRBD1 (6 bases). Trimming took 7 bases from V and 6 from J, leaving 16 bases between them. CDR1 and CDR2 (germline): SQVTM, ANQGSEA. This CDR3 spans 12 amino acids. The CDR3 is CSARQAAAEQYF. CDR3 sequence (DNA): TGCAGCGCCAGACAGGCGGCGGCCGAGCAGTACTTC.